Listed here are 5 T cell receptor beta chains from one sample, sequenced in a study of T cell responses to AZD1222 COVID-19 vaccine. This table comes from immunoSEQ multiplex PCR, and its TCRdb copy is limited to in-frame clones, with some not included. The profile shows about 110,000 clones, 89% of them singletons. Material: peripheral blood, obtained on day 0 of MenACWY control vaccination. These TCRs come from an adult in good health.

In this sample, this clone turned up once. The chain links TRBV2 to TRBJ1-3; D uncertain. This CDR3 is 15 amino acids long. Per the germline V gene, CDR1 is SNHLY and CDR2 is FYNNEI. V lost 6 bases, J lost 0 bases, and 12 bases lay in between. In nucleotides, the CDR3 is TGTGCCAGCAGCCCCCGGAGCTACTCTGGAAACACCATATATTTT. Translating it yields CASSPRSYSGNTIYF.

This clone turned up a few times. The chain links TRBV19 to TRBJ1-2; a weak D match, TRBD1 (5 bases). Trimming pared 5 bases from V and 4 bases from J, leaving 20 bases between. This CDR3 is built from 16 residues. Germline CDR1 LNHDA, CDR2 SQIVND (reference sequence). CDR3 sequence reads: CASSPRWQGLVYGYTF. In nucleotides, the CDR3 is TGTGCCAGTAGTCCACGGTGGCAGGGACTAGTCTATGGCTACACCTTC.

J is TRBJ2-6 and V is TRBV5-1, with D possibly being TRBD1 (5 bases). V lost 3 bases and J lost 0, with 10 bases in between. CDR1 and CDR2 from the germline V gene are SGHRS and YFSETQ. The CDR3 has 16 amino acids. The CDR3, as DNA: TGCGCCAGCAGCTCGAAACAGGACTCTGGGGCCAACGTCCTGACTTTC. Translating it yields CASSSKQDSGANVLTF.

This clone was found once. The J gene is TRBJ1-2, the V gene TRBV5-1, with a possible D match to TRBD1 (6 bases). The germline V and J ends were trimmed by 4 bases and 8 bases, with 15 bases remaining between them. CDR3 length: 13 residues. Germline loops: CDR1 SGHRS, CDR2 YFSETQ. The CDR3 protein is CASSDRTWGGYTF. For the CDR3, the DNA is TGCGCCAGCAGCGACAGGACCTGGGGGGGCTACACCTTC.

The chain has TRBV5-4 and TRBJ1-6; weak D call: TRBD1 (6 bases). There are 15 residues in the CDR3. The V end lost 3 bases, the J end lost 5 bases, and 12 bases lay between the germline ends. Germline CDR1 reads SGHNT; CDR2 reads YYREEE (reference sequence). As DNA, the CDR3 is TGTGCCAGCAGCTGGGGGACACCTGATAATTCACCCCTCCACTTT. It specifies CASSWGTPDNSPLHF.